This TCR beta chain was documented in a study of blood T cell repertoires in COVID-19. Study as a whole: Researchers got acute and convalescent COVID-19 samples from the United States, Italy and Spain. The analysed material was cDNA or gDNA that came from T cells, B-cell-depleted T cells, or PBMCs.

Germline lookup yields CDR1 SGHVS and CDR2 FQNEAQ. Trimming cost V 1 base and J 3 bases; bases outside gene matches: 5. The CDR3 has 15 amino acids. As originally analysed: Estimated nucleated cell counts came from reference gene primer amplification. TCRdb's table, derived via immunoSEQ multiplex PCR, lists solely in-frame clones and lacks some. V and J calls and clone size are those listed in that table; D and trimming were worked out from the DNA. The data show 100,000 or so clones, around 85% seen once. The specimen was peripheral blood. The rearrangement uses TRBV7-8 and TRBJ2-7; 8 bases line up with TRBD2. The sequence came from a woman aged 70 to 79 with active or convalescent COVID-19. CDR3 amino acids: CASSLVVAGRYEQYF. Here the CDR3 DNA reads TGTGCCAGCAGCTTAGTAGTAGCGGGACGCTACGAGCAGTACTTC.